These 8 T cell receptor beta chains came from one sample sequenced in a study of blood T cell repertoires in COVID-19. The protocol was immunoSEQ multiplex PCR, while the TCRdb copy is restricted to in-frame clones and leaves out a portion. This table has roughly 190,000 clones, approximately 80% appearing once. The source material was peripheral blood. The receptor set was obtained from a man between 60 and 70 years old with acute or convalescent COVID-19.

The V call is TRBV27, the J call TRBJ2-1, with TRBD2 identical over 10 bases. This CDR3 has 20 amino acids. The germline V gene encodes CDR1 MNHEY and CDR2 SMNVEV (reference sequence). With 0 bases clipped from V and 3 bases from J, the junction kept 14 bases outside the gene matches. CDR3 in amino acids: CASSLSRTTGWTSGYNEQFF. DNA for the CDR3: TGTGCCAGCAGTTTATCGAGGACCACGGGGTGGACTAGCGGCTACAATGAGCAGTTCTTC.

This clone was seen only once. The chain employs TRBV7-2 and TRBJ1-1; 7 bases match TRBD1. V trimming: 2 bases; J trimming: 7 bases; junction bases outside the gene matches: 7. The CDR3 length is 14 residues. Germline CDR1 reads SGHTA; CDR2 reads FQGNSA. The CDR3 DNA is TGTGCCAGCAGCTTATTGTCTCAGGGGGGTGAAGCTTTCTTT. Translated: CASSLLSQGGEAFF.

This chain's CDR3 is CASSPGSASGRNEQFF. CDR3 nucleotides: TGCGCCAGCAGCCCGGGATCGGCTAGCGGGAGGAATGAGCAGTTCTTC. The rearrangement uses TRBV5-1 and TRBJ2-1; 11 bases are a match to TRBD2. This CDR3 spans 16 amino acids. Germline-derived CDR1 and CDR2 are SGHRS and YFSETQ. J was trimmed by 7 bases and V by 4 bases; bases with no gene match: 10.

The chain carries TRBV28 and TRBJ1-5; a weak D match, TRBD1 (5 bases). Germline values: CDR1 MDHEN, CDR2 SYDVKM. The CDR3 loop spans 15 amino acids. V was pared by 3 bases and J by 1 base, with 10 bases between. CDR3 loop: CASSLRGGSNQPQHF. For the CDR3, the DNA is TGTGCCAGCAGTTTGAGGGGAGGCAGCAATCAGCCCCAGCATTTT.

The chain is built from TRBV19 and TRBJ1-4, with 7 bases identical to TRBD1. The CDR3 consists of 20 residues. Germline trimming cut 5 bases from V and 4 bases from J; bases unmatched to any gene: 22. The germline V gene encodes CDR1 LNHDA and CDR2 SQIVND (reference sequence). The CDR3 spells CASSPRQGKLTVEGNEKLFF. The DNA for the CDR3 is TGTGCCAGTAGTCCCCGACAGGGAAAATTAACAGTGGAGGGTAATGAAAAACTGTTTTTT.

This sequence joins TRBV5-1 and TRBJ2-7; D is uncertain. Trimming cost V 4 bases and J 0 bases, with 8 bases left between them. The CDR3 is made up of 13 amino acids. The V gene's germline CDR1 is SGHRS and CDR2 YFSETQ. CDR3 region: CASSPESSYEQYF. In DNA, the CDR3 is TGCGCCAGCAGCCCGGAGAGCTCCTACGAGCAGTACTTC.

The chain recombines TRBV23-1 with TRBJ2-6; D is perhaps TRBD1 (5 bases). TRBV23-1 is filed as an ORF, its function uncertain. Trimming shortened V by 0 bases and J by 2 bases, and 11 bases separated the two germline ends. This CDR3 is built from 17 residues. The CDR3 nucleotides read TGCGCCAGCAGTCAATCGGGGCAGGGTCCTGGGGCCAACGTCCTGACTTTC. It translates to CASSQSGQGPGANVLTF.

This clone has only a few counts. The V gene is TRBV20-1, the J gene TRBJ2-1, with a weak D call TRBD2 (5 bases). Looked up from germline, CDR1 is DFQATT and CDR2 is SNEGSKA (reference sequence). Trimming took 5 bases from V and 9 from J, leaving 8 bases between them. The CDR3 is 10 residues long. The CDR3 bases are TGCAGTGCTGGGGAGTTTGAGCAGTTCTTC. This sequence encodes CSAGEFEQFF.